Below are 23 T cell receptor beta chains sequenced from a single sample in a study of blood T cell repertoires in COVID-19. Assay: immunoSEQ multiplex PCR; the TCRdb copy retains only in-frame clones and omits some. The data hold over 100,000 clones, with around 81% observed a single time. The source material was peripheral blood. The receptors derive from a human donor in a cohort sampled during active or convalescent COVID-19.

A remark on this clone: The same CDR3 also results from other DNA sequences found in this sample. This CDR3 reads CASSLDRGYEQYF. Written as DNA, the CDR3 is TGCGCCAGCAGCTTGGACAGGGGTTACGAGCAGTACTTC. The V call is TRBV5-1, the J call TRBJ2-7; TRBD1 matches 7 bases. This CDR3 is built from 13 residues. Germline lookup yields CDR1 SGHRS and CDR2 YFSETQ. The J segment lost 4 bases and the V segment lost 0 bases, leaving 1 base of the junction unmatched.

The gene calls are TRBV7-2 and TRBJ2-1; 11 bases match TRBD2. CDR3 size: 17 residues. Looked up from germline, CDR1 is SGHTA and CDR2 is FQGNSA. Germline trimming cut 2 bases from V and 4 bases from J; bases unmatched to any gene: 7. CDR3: CASSLFWGTSGYNEQFF. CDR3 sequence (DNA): TGTGCCAGCAGCTTATTCTGGGGGACTAGCGGTTACAATGAGCAGTTCTTC.

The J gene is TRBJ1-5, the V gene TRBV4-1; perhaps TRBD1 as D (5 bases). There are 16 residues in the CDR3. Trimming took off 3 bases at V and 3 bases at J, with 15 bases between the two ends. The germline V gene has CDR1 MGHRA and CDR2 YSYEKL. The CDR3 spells CASSHQGGGDNQPQHF. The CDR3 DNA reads TGCGCCAGCAGCCACCAGGGCGGGGGGGACAATCAGCCCCAGCATTTT.

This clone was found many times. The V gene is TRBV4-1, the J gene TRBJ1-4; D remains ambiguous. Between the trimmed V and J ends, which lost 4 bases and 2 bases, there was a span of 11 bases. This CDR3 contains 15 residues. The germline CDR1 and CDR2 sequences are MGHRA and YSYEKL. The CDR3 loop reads CASSLAWRTNEKLFF. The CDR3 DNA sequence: TGCGCCAGCAGCCTAGCGTGGCGCACTAATGAAAAACTGTTTTTT.

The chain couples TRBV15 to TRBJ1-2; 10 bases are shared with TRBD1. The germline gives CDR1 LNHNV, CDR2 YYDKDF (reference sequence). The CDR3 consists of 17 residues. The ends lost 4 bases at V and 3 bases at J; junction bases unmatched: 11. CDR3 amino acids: CATSTGLGTGAHYGYTF. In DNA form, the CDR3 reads TGTGCCACCAGCACGGGCCTGGGGACAGGGGCACACTATGGCTACACCTTC.

DNA for the CDR3: TGTGCCAGCAGTTCACAGGGGGCAGGGTCACCCCTCCACTTT. It encodes CASSSQGAGSPLHF. The chain recombines TRBV27 with TRBJ1-6, with 9 bases identical to TRBD1. J lost 10 bases, V lost 4 bases, and 5 bases had no gene match. The CDR3 runs 14 residues. Germline V CDR1 and CDR2: MNHEY, SMNVEV (reference sequence).

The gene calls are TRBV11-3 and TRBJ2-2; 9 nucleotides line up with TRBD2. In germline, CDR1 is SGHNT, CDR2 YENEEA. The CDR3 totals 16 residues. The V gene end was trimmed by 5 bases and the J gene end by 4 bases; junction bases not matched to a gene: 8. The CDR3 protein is CASSQSKLAGTGELFF. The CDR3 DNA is TGTGCCAGCAGCCAGAGCAAACTAGCGGGCACCGGGGAGCTGTTTTTT.

CDR3 bases: TGTGCCAGCAGCTACCGTCCGGGACAGGGCGGGGAAGAGACCCAGTACTTC. Its translation: CASSYRPGQGGEETQYF. The V and J genes are TRBV28 and TRBJ2-5; 9 positions agree with TRBD1. From germline, CDR1 is MDHEN and CDR2 SYDVKM. This CDR3 contains 17 residues. Germline trimming cut 6 bases from V and 3 bases from J; bases unmatched to any gene: 14. Drawing the rest from reference TRBV28 and TRBJ2-5, the complete variable domain is DVKVTQSSRYLVKRTGEKVFLECVQDMDHENMFWYRQDPGLGLRLIYFSYDVKMKEKGDIPEGYSVSREKKERFSLILESASTNQTSMYLCASSYRPGQGGEETQYFGPGTRLLVL.

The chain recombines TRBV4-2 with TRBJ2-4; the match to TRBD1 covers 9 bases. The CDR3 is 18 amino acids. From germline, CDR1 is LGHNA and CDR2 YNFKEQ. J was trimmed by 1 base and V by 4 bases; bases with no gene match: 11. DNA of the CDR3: TGTGCCAGCAGCCCGGGGACAGGGTGGGATAAGGCCAAAAACATTCAGTACTTC. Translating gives CASSPGTGWDKAKNIQYF.

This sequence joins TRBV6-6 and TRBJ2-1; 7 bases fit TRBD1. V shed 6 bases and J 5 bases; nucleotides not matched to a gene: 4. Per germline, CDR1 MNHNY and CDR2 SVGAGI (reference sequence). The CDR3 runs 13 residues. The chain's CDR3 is CASRQGTDNEQFF. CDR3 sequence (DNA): TGTGCCAGCAGACAAGGGACAGACAATGAGCAGTTCTTC.

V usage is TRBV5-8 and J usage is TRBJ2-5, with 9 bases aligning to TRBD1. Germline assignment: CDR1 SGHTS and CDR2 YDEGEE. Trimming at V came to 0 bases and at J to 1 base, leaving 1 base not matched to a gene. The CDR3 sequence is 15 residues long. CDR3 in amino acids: CASSLEGQGQETQYF. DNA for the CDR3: TGTGCCAGCAGCTTGGAGGGACAGGGCCAAGAGACCCAGTACTTC.

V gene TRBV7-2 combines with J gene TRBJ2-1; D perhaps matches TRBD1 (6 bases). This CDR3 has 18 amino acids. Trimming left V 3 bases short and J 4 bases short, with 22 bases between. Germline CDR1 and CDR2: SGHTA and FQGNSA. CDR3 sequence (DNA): TGTGCCAGCAGCTTCCCCTACGATTCAGGGGATTCGTACAATGAGCAGTTCTTC. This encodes CASSFPYDSGDSYNEQFF.

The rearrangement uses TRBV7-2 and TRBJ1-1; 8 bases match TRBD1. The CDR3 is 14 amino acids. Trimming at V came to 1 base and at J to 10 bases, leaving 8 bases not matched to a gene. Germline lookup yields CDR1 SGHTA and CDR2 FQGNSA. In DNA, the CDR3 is TGTGCCAGCAGCTTAGATAACTCGGGGACAGGAGCTTTCTTT. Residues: CASSLDNSGTGAFF. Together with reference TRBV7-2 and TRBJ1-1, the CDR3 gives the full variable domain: GAGVSQSPSNKVTEKGKDVELRCDPISGHTALYWYRQSLGQGLEFLIYFQGNSAPDKSGLPSDRFSAERTGGSVSTLTIQRTQQEDSAVYLCASSLDNSGTGAFFGQGTRLTVV.

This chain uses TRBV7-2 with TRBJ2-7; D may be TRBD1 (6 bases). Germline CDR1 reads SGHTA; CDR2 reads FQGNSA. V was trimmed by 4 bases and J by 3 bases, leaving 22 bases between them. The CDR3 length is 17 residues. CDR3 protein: CASSWSSGTPIFYEQYF. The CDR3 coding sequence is TGTGCCAGCAGCTGGAGCTCCGGGACACCTATTTTCTACGAGCAGTACTTC.

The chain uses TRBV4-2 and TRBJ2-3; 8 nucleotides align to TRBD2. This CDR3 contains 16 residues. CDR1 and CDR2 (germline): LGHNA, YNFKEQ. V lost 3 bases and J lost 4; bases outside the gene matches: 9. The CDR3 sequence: CASSHKGLDPSDTQYF. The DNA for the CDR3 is TGTGCCAGCAGCCACAAGGGACTAGACCCTTCAGATACGCAGTATTTT.

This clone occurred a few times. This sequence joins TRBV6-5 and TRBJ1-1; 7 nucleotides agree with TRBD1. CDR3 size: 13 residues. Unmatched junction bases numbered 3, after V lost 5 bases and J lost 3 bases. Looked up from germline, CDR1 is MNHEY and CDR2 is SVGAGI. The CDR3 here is CASSPTGYTEAFF. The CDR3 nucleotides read TGTGCCAGCAGTCCGACAGGGTACACTGAAGCTTTCTTT.

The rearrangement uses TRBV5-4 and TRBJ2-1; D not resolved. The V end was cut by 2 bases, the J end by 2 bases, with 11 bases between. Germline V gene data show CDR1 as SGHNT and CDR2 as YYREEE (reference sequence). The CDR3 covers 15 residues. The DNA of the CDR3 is TGTGCCAGCAGCTTAAAGCCCGAACCCTACAATGAGCAGTTCTTC. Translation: CASSLKPEPYNEQFF.

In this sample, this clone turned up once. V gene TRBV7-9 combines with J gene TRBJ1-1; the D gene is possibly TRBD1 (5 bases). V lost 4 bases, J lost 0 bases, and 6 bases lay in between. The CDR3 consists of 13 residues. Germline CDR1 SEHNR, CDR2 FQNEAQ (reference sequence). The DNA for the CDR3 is TGTGCCAGCAGCTCGACAGTGAACACTGAAGCTTTCTTT. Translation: CASSSTVNTEAFF.

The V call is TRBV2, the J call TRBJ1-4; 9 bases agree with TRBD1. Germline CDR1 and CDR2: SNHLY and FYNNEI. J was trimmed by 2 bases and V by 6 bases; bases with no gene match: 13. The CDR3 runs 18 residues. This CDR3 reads CASSRDRVKISTNEKLFF. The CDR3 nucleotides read TGTGCCAGCAGCCGGGACAGGGTTAAGATCTCGACTAATGAAAAACTGTTTTTT.

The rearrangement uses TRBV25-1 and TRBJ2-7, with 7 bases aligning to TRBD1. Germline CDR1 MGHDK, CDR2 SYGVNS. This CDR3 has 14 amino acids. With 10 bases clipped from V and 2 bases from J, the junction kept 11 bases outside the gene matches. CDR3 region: CATQYRGGTYEQYF. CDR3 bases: TGTGCCACCCAATACAGGGGTGGGACCTACGAGCAGTACTTC.

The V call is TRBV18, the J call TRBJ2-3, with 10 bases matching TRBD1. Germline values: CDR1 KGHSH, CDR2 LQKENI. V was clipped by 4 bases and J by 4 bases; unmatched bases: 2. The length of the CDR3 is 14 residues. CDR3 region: CASSRTGGPDTQYF. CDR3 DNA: TGTGCCAGCTCACGGACAGGGGGGCCAGATACGCAGTATTTT.

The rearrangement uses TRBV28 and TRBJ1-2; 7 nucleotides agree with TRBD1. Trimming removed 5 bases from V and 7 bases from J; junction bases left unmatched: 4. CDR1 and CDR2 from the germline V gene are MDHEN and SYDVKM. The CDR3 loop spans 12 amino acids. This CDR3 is CASSTGVRGYTF. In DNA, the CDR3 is TGTGCCAGCAGTACAGGGGTTCGTGGCTACACCTTC.

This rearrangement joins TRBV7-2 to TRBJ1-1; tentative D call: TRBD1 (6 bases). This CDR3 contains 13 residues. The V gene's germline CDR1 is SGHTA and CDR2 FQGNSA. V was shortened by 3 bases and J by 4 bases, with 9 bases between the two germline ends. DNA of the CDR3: TGTGCCAGCAGCTTCGTAGGGGGCACTGAAGCTTTCTTT. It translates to CASSFVGGTEAFF.